Following are 12 T cell receptor beta chains from one sample sequenced in a study of graft-versus-host responses after intestinal transplantation. This table comes from immunoSEQ multiplex PCR, and its TCRdb copy is limited to in-frame clones, with some not included. The sample carries tens of thousands of clones, about 93% recorded once. These receptors lack a known antigen. This material consisted of unstimulated CD8+ T cells sorted from spleen or lymph node cells, taken before intestinal transplant. The receptors were gathered from a human donor who received an intestinal transplant.

CDR3 nucleotides: TGCGCCAGCAGGTCGGGACTAGCGGACATTAGCACAGATACGCAGTATTTT. It is translated as CASRSGLADISTDTQYF. This chain connects TRBV10-2 to TRBJ2-3, with 11 bases matching TRBD2. Germline V gene sequence: CDR1 WSHSY, CDR2 SAAADI. After removal of 6 bases from V and 0 bases from J, the junction contained 8 bases not matched to a gene. The CDR3 has 17 amino acids.

The chain uses TRBV5-1 and TRBJ2-1; 8 positions match TRBD1. From germline, CDR1 is SGHRS and CDR2 YFSETQ. This CDR3 has 15 residues. The V segment lost 0 bases and the J segment 9 bases; nucleotides outside the gene matches: 8. The CDR3 loop reads CASSLAQGALIEQFF. CDR3 coding DNA: TGCGCCAGCAGCTTGGCCCAGGGGGCCTTGATTGAGCAGTTCTTC.

The rearrangement uses TRBV28 and TRBJ2-5; D is possibly TRBD1 (6 bases). V lost 4 bases and J 1 base, leaving 13 bases between the germline ends. This CDR3 contains 15 residues. Germline V gene data show CDR1 as MDHEN and CDR2 as SYDVKM. The CDR3 bases are TGTGCCAGCAGTTCCGGCAGGGGCCCCCAAGAGACCCAGTACTTC. This sequence encodes CASSSGRGPQETQYF.

The rearrangement links TRBV6-1 to TRBJ2-2; a weak D match, TRBD2 (5 bases). Trimming shortened V by 8 bases and J by 0 bases, and 13 bases separated the two germline ends. The CDR3 runs to 15 residues. Per germline, CDR1 MNHNS and CDR2 SASEGT. As DNA, the CDR3 is TGTGCCAGCGGGTCGGACTCGGCGAACACCGGGGAGCTGTTTTTT. This gives the protein CASGSDSANTGELFF.

V and J are TRBV10-1 and TRBJ2-3, with 13 bases matching TRBD2. V shed 6 bases and J 2 bases; nucleotides not matched to a gene: 5. The CDR3 covers 16 residues. The germline V gene has CDR1 WNHNN and CDR2 SYGVQD (reference sequence). CDR3 coding DNA: TGCGCCAGCAGAGGGACTAGCGGGGAGACCACAGATACGCAGTATTTT. Amino acids: CASRGTSGETTDTQYF.

The chain carries TRBV5-3 and TRBJ1-1; 7 bases line up with TRBD1. TRBV5-3 is an ORF, and what it does is uncertain. V lost 0 bases and J lost 1; bases outside the gene matches: 6. CDR3 length: 16 residues. The CDR3 DNA sequence: TGTGCCAGAAGCTTGGGGACAGGCGCTGGGAACACTGAAGCTTTCTTT. As protein: CARSLGTGAGNTEAFF.

On this clone itself: An end of the junction differs from the germline gene, which may be a read error. The same CDR3 is also encoded by other DNA sequences in this sample. The chain joins TRBV6-5 to TRBJ1-1, with TRBD1 as a possible D gene (5 bases). The V gene's germline CDR1 is MNHEY and CDR2 SVGAGI. The CDR3 consists of 14 residues. DNA of the CDR3: TGTGCCAGCAGTTACTGGGGCCTGGACACTGAGGCTTTCTTT. Translation gives CASSYWGLDTEAFF.

This clone is a singleton in its sample. The chain links TRBV5-6 to TRBJ2-7; the D gene is possibly TRBD2 (6 bases). Trimming took off 0 bases at V and 5 bases at J, with 6 bases between the two ends. Germline V gene lookup returns CDR1 SGHDT and CDR2 YYEEEE. The CDR3 runs to 12 residues. The CDR3 bases are TGTGCCAGCAGCTTGGGACTAGACGAGCAGTACTTC. It encodes CASSLGLDEQYF.

The chain uses TRBV7-9 and TRBJ1-1; no clear D gene. From germline, CDR1 is SEHNR and CDR2 FQNEAQ (reference sequence). The CDR3 is made up of 12 amino acids. Trimming took off 1 base at V and 6 bases at J, with 6 bases between the two ends. CDR3 sequence: CASSLGIAEAFF. As DNA, the CDR3 is TGTGCCAGCAGCTTAGGTATCGCTGAAGCTTTCTTT.

The CDR3 DNA reads as TGTGCCAGCAGTACTAATGAGCAGTTCTTC. Encoded protein: CASSTNEQFF. J is TRBJ2-1 and V is TRBV28; no clear D gene. Per germline, CDR1 MDHEN and CDR2 SYDVKM. This CDR3 has 10 residues. The V gene lost 5 bases and the J gene lost 7 bases, with 3 bases spanning the gap.

J is TRBJ1-4 and V is TRBV27; D is possibly TRBD1 (6 bases). The CDR3 loop spans 13 amino acids. The germline V gene encodes CDR1 MNHEY and CDR2 SMNVEV (reference sequence). Trimming left V 6 bases short and J 9 bases short, with 14 bases between. DNA for the CDR3: TGTGCCAGCAGGCTGGGACACCTCCAAAAACTGTTTTTT. This codes for CASRLGHLQKLFF.

This chain uses TRBV6-5 with TRBJ2-7; 9 bases are a match to TRBD2. Germline V gene sequence: CDR1 MNHEY, CDR2 SVGAGI. The CDR3 loop spans 15 amino acids. The V gene end was trimmed by 5 bases and the J gene end by 3 bases; junction bases not matched to a gene: 8. CDR3 DNA sequence: TGTGCCAGCAGTCGGTTAGCGGGAGTAAGCTACGAGCAGTACTTC. Translating it yields CASSRLAGVSYEQYF.